These 29 T cell receptor beta chains were all obtained from the same sample, sequenced in a study of T-cell memory formation after mild COVID-19. TCRdb re-analysed the 5' RACE reads in MiXCR, keeping a single row per CDR3 protein. The table has around 90,000 distinct CDR3 sequences, 13% seen once. Sequenced: PBMCs or a T cell subset sorted from them (not recorded which). Receptors were obtained from an adult woman who had mild COVID-19 (a few samples of this study predate the infection). Cell type and time point are not known.

The chain links TRBV20-1 to TRBJ2-5; TRBD2 is a possible D gene (5 bases). The CDR3 extends over 14 amino acids. CDR1 and CDR2 from the germline V gene are DFQATT and SNEGSKA (reference sequence). Trimming stripped 0 bases from V and 1 base from J, with 9 bases between. The chain's CDR3 is CSARDLAGQETQYF. The DNA of the CDR3 is TGCAGTGCTAGAGATCTCGCGGGCCAAGAGACCCAGTACTTC.

This clonotype was recorded a few times. The V call is TRBV3-1, the J call TRBJ2-7, with D maybe TRBD2 (5 bases). Deletions cut 1 base from V and 3 bases from J, with 10 bases between. CDR3 length: 14 amino acids. Germline assignment: CDR1 LGHDT and CDR2 YNNKEL (reference sequence). The DNA of the CDR3 is TGTGCCAGCAGCCAAGCCCCTGCGGGCTACGAGCAGTACTTC. It is translated as CASSQAPAGYEQYF.

This clonotype was seen many times. The chain employs TRBV5-1 and TRBJ2-1, with D maybe TRBD1 (6 bases). V was pared by 0 bases and J by 1 base, with 8 bases between. The CDR3 runs 15 residues. Germline values: CDR1 SGHRS, CDR2 YFSETQ. The CDR3 bases are TGCGCCAGCAGCTTGGGACAGGCATCCTACAATGAGCAGTTCTTC. It codes for CASSLGQASYNEQFF.

Only a few counts were recorded for this clonotype. J is TRBJ2-3 and V is TRBV7-9; possibly TRBD2 for D (6 bases). Trimming left V 3 bases short and J 4 bases short, with 14 bases between. The germline V gene encodes CDR1 SEHNR and CDR2 FQNEAQ (reference sequence). The CDR3 length is 15 residues. CDR3 loop: CASSFGTPPADTQYF. Written as DNA, the CDR3 is TGTGCCAGCAGCTTTGGGACTCCCCCGGCAGATACGCAGTATTTT.

There are many counts of this clonotype. The V and J genes are TRBV7-9 and TRBJ2-7; 10 bases align to TRBD2. The V and J ends lost 5 bases and 3 bases, in that order; junction bases with no gene match: 7. The CDR3 totals 15 residues. Looked up from germline, CDR1 is SEHNR and CDR2 is FQNEAQ (reference sequence). Written as DNA, the CDR3 is TGTGCCAGCAGCCTCGGACTAGCGGAACTCTACGAGCAGTACTTC. This sequence encodes CASSLGLAELYEQYF.

The table lists this clonotype with a few counts. This chain links TRBV20-1 with TRBJ2-1; D uncertain. CDR1 is DFQATT and CDR2 is SNEGSKA in the germline V gene (reference sequence). The V gene lost 3 bases and the J gene lost 3 bases, with 6 bases spanning the gap. The CDR3 extends over 12 amino acids. CDR3 loop: CSASGGYNEQFF. For the CDR3, the DNA is TGCAGTGCTAGTGGCGGCTACAATGAGCAGTTCTTC.

This clonotype was seen only a few times. The chain couples TRBV2 to TRBJ1-1, with a tentative D call TRBD1 (5 bases). There are 14 residues in the CDR3. Germline CDR1 and CDR2: SNHLY and FYNNEI. Trimming shortened V by 3 bases and J by 0 bases, and 8 bases separated the two germline ends. The CDR3 coding sequence is TGTGCCAGCAGTGATTCAGGGATGAACACTGAAGCTTTCTTT. Encoded protein: CASSDSGMNTEAFF.

The rearrangement links TRBV25-1 to TRBJ1-1; 9 nucleotides match TRBD1. Germline CDR1 is MGHDK and CDR2 is SYGVNS. The J segment lost 6 bases and the V segment lost 1 base, leaving 12 bases of the junction unmatched. This CDR3 is 17 amino acids long. CDR3 in amino acids: CASSEWGGDRALPEAFF. CDR3 bases: TGTGCCAGCAGTGAATGGGGTGGGGACAGGGCTCTACCTGAAGCTTTCTTT.

The CDR3 spells CASSLATGEVYEQYF. The CDR3 DNA follows: TGCGCCAGCAGCTTGGCTACGGGGGAGGTCTACGAGCAGTACTTC. The J gene is TRBJ2-7, the V gene TRBV5-1, with D tentatively TRBD2 (6 bases). The CDR3 is made up of 15 amino acids. Germline V lookup: CDR1 SGHRS, CDR2 YFSETQ. Trimming stripped 0 bases from V and 3 bases from J, with 13 bases between. The full variable domain, in which reference TRBV5-1 and TRBJ2-7 provide the parts outside the CDR3, is KAGVTQTPRYLIKTRGQQVTLSCSPISGHRSVSWYQQTPGQGLQFLFEYFSETQRNKGNFPGRFSGRQFSNSRSEMNVSTLELGDSALYLCASSLATGEVYEQYFGPGTRLTVT.

This clonotype was recorded a few times. The CDR3 DNA is TGTGCCAGCAGCTTCTCTGGGGAGAGCTCCTACGAGCAGTACTTC. This translates into CASSFSGESSYEQYF. The chain couples TRBV7-8 to TRBJ2-7; D may be TRBD2 (5 bases). Trimming pared 3 bases from V and 0 bases from J, leaving 12 bases between. Germline V gene data show CDR1 as SGHVS and CDR2 as FQNEAQ. This CDR3 region has 15 residues.

There are a few counts of this clonotype. CDR3 sequence (DNA): TGTGCCAGCAGCCCAGAGATCCACGAGCAGTACTTC. Its protein product is CASSPEIHEQYF. This sequence joins TRBV12-3 or TRBV12-4 and TRBJ2-7; no clear D. The CDR3 extends over 12 amino acids. V was clipped by 6 bases and J by 5 bases, with 11 bases between them.

The gene calls are TRBV12-3 or TRBV12-4 and TRBJ2-7; 9 bases fit TRBD2. The CDR3 consists of 16 residues. After removal of 3 bases from V and 3 bases from J, the junction contained 9 bases not matched to a gene. The DNA of the CDR3 is TGTGCCAGCAGTTTCCCCCTAGCGGGGCAAGGCTACGAGCAGTACTTC. It encodes CASSFPLAGQGYEQYF.

This clonotype was seen only a few times. The J gene is TRBJ2-2, the V gene TRBV5-1, with D unclear. Trimming removed 4 bases from V and 5 bases from J, with 12 bases in between. Germline V gene sequence: CDR1 SGHRS, CDR2 YFSETQ. The CDR3 covers 14 residues. In nucleotides, the CDR3 is TGCGCCAGCAGCATCCAGAGCGAGACCGGGGAGCTGTTTTTT. Translating gives CASSIQSETGELFF.

This clonotype occurred a few times. The chain is built from TRBV2 and TRBJ2-7; D is unclear. The germline CDR1 and CDR2 sequences are SNHLY and FYNNEI. The length of the CDR3 is 10 residues. The V end lost 3 bases, the J end lost 4 bases, and 1 base lay between the germline ends. The CDR3 sequence: CASSDYEQYF. The CDR3 DNA sequence: TGTGCCAGCAGTGATTACGAGCAGTACTTC.

The chain has TRBV14 and TRBJ1-1; D is ambiguous. The CDR3 sequence is 13 residues long. Trimming took 0 bases from V and 12 from J, leaving 14 bases between them. Germline assignment: CDR1 SGHDN and CDR2 FVKESK. The CDR3 here is CASSQDGWVPTFF. For the CDR3, the DNA is TGTGCCAGCAGCCAAGATGGGTGGGTCCCAACTTTCTTT. Filled out from reference TRBV14 and TRBJ1-1, the complete variable domain reads EAGVTQFPSHSVIEKGQTVTLRCDPISGHDNLYWYRRVMGKEIKFLLHFVKESKQDESGMPNNRFLAERTGGTYSTLKVQPAELEDSGVYFCASSQDGWVPTFFGQGTRLTVV.

This rearrangement joins TRBV11-2 to TRBJ1-1, with D maybe TRBD1 (5 bases). V was pared by 7 bases and J by 4 bases, with 13 bases between. The CDR3 loop spans 13 amino acids. CDR1 is SGHAT and CDR2 is FQNNGV in the germline V gene. DNA for the CDR3: TGTGCCAGCACCGATCTGGGGGGCACTGAAGCTTTCTTT. Its translation is CASTDLGGTEAFF.

This chain's CDR3 is CASSLGWGQGNEKLFF. The CDR3 bases are TGTGCCAGCAGCTTAGGCTGGGGACAGGGGAATGAAAAACTGTTTTTT. V is TRBV7-8 and J is TRBJ1-4; 10 positions agree with TRBD1. The CDR3 sequence is 16 residues long. Trimming at V came to 1 base and at J to 5 bases, leaving 4 bases not matched to a gene. The germline V gene encodes CDR1 SGHVS and CDR2 FQNEAQ. The full variable domain, rest sourced from reference TRBV7-8 and TRBJ1-4, is GAGVSQSPRYKVAKRGQDVALRCDPISGHVSLFWYQQALGQGPEFLTYFQNEAQLDKSGLPSDRFFAERPEGSVSTLKIQRTQQEDSAVYLCASSLGWGQGNEKLFFGSGTQLSVL.

The chain combines TRBV5-1 with TRBJ2-1; D might be TRBD2 (5 bases). V was pared by 7 bases and J by 4 bases, with 18 bases between. This CDR3 spans 15 amino acids. Germline CDR1 reads SGHRS; CDR2 reads YFSETQ. The CDR3 DNA follows: TGCGCCAGCTCCCCCCAGAGCGGACTGTACAATGAGCAGTTCTTC. Translating it yields CASSPQSGLYNEQFF. Variable domain in full (rest from reference TRBV5-1 and TRBJ2-1): KAGVTQTPRYLIKTRGQQVTLSCSPISGHRSVSWYQQTPGQGLQFLFEYFSETQRNKGNFPGRFSGRQFSNSRSEMNVSTLELGDSALYLCASSPQSGLYNEQFFGPGTRLTVL.

DNA for the CDR3: TGTGCCAGCACATCGGGAGGGTTCAACGAGCAGTACTTC. Its protein is CASTSGGFNEQYF. The rearrangement links TRBV6-2 or TRBV6-3 to TRBJ2-7; 8 bases match TRBD2. The CDR3 totals 13 residues. Germline CDR1 MNHEY, CDR2 SVGEGT. J was trimmed by 5 bases and V by 7 bases; bases with no gene match: 7.

Ten or more counts support this clonotype. This CDR3 is CSARRTGNEQFF. The DNA of the CDR3 is TGCAGTGCTAGGAGGACAGGGAATGAGCAGTTCTTC. The chain uses TRBV20-1 and TRBJ2-1, with 8 bases fitting TRBD1. The V and J ends lost 3 bases and 7 bases, in that order; junction bases with no gene match: 2. The germline CDR1 and CDR2 sequences are DFQATT and SNEGSKA (reference sequence). This CDR3 is built from 12 residues.

V is TRBV19 and J is TRBJ1-2; D ambiguous. The V end was cut by 6 bases, the J end by 1 base, with 21 bases between. Germline values: CDR1 LNHDA, CDR2 SQIVND (reference sequence). The CDR3 length is 17 residues. This chain's CDR3 is CASSYGPSVVDNYGYTF. The CDR3 nucleotides are TGTGCCAGTAGCTATGGACCGTCCGTAGTCGATAACTATGGCTACACCTTC.

In this sample, this clonotype turned up a few times. This CDR3 reads CASSPGTGGALYSPLHF. The CDR3 DNA sequence: TGTGCCAGCAGCCCCGGGACAGGGGGCGCGTTGTATTCACCCCTCCACTTT. The chain recombines TRBV6-2 or TRBV6-3 with TRBJ1-6; 12 bases are shared with TRBD1. J was trimmed by 8 bases and V by 6 bases; bases with no gene match: 11. Germline values: CDR1 MNHEY, CDR2 SVGEGT. The CDR3 is 17 amino acids.

The chain joins TRBV20-1 to TRBJ1-1; TRBD1 is a possible D gene (6 bases). Trimming cost V 0 bases and J 5 bases, with 13 bases left between them. Germline CDR1 and CDR2: DFQATT and SNEGSKA (reference sequence). CDR3 size: 14 residues. DNA of the CDR3: TGCAGTGCTAGAGAATCGGGGGGGCATACTGAAGCTTTCTTT. Its translation is CSARESGGHTEAFF.

J is TRBJ2-1 and V is TRBV7-9, with 10 bases identical to TRBD2. Germline CDR1 reads SEHNR; CDR2 reads FQNEAQ (reference sequence). V shed 4 bases, J shed 9 bases, and the junction held 9 bases outside the gene matches. The CDR3 is made up of 15 amino acids. Here the CDR3 DNA reads TGTGCCAGCAGCTCCCCTAGCGGGAGAATAGGTGAGCAGTTCTTC. Protein sequence: CASSSPSGRIGEQFF.

This chain links TRBV7-9 with TRBJ1-5, with D possibly TRBD1 on 5 matching bases. Trimming took 2 bases from V and 1 from J, leaving 9 bases between them. In germline, CDR1 is SEHNR, CDR2 FQNEAQ (reference sequence). This CDR3 comprises 15 residues. DNA for the CDR3: TGTGCCAGCAGCTTATCGGACACCAGCAATCAGCCCCAGCATTTT. Translation gives CASSLSDTSNQPQHF. Variable domain in full (rest from reference TRBV7-9 and TRBJ1-5): DTGVSQNPRHKITKRGQNVTFRCDPISEHNRLYWYRQTLGQGPEFLTYFQNEAQLEKSRLLSDRFSAERPKGSFSTLEIQRTEQGDSAMYLCASSLSDTSNQPQHFGDGTRLSIL.

This clonotype has just a few counts. The chain is built from TRBV6-1 and TRBJ2-4; D uncertain. CDR1 MNHNS and CDR2 SASEGT come from the germline V gene. The CDR3 has 20 residues. V dropped 3 bases and J dropped 6 bases, with 30 bases sitting between them. This chain's CDR3 is CASSDLGYISPNSIGNIQYF. The CDR3 DNA sequence: TGTGCCAGCAGTGACTTAGGTTATATTTCGCCAAACAGTATAGGAAACATTCAGTACTTC.

This clonotype was found a few times. The chain joins TRBV30 to TRBJ1-4; no clear D gene. With 0 bases removed from V and 5 bases from J, the gap between germline ends came to 1 base. Germline V gives CDR1 GTSNPN, CDR2 SVGIG (reference sequence). This CDR3 is built from 11 residues. The CDR3 coding sequence is TGTGCCTGGAGTGTAAATGAAAAACTGTTTTTT. Translation: CAWSVNEKLFF.

V gene TRBV30 combines with J gene TRBJ1-2; D ambiguous. Germline CDR1 and CDR2: GTSNPN and SVGIG (reference sequence). V lost 3 bases and J 7 bases, leaving 12 bases between the germline ends. CDR3 length: 12 amino acids. DNA of the CDR3: TGTGCCTGGAGGGGCTTGAGACGTGGCTACACCTTC. Its protein product is CAWRGLRRGYTF.

This clonotype came up many times. The chain couples TRBV7-9 to TRBJ2-3; 10 nucleotides match TRBD2. Germline CDR1 reads SEHNR; CDR2 reads FQNEAQ (reference sequence). Trimming removed 5 bases from V and 2 bases from J; junction bases left unmatched: 7. CDR3 length: 16 residues. The CDR3 is CASSQAGLAVTDTQYF. CDR3 sequence (DNA): TGTGCCAGCAGCCAAGCCGGACTAGCGGTCACAGATACGCAGTATTTT. The variable domain in full, with the rest retrieved from reference TRBV7-9 and TRBJ2-3, is DTGVSQNPRHKITKRGQNVTFRCDPISEHNRLYWYRQTLGQGPEFLTYFQNEAQLEKSRLLSDRFSAERPKGSFSTLEIQRTEQGDSAMYLCASSQAGLAVTDTQYFGPGTRLTVL.